What follows are 27 T cell receptor beta chains derived from one specimen sequenced in a study of T cells in tuberculosis. Measured with immunoSEQ multiplex PCR; TCRdb has only the in-frame clones, and not every one. Counted here are under 50,000 clones, roughly 95% occurring once; the ten biggest clones make up less than 5%. Indicated time point: new active TB diagnosis, blood taken before or within 7 days of starting treatment. This specimen was PBMCs, taken at tuberculosis diagnosis. The receptors here all came from an adult with tuberculosis.

The chain employs TRBV4-1 and TRBJ1-3, with a possible D match to TRBD1 (5 bases). The V gene lost 0 bases and the J gene lost 6 bases, with 12 bases spanning the gap. This CDR3 is 15 amino acids long. From germline, CDR1 is MGHRA and CDR2 YSYEKL. This CDR3 reads CASSQERTTENTIYF. Written as DNA, the CDR3 is TGCGCCAGCAGCCAAGAGAGGACAACGGAAAACACCATATATTTT.

This chain links TRBV25-1 with TRBJ2-1, with a tentative D call TRBD2 (6 bases). The CDR3 has 16 amino acids. Germline-derived CDR1 and CDR2 are MGHDK and SYGVNS. With 6 bases removed from V and 0 bases from J, the gap between germline ends came to 15 bases. The CDR3 sequence is CASSHSGLSSYNEQFF. The CDR3 nucleotides are TGTGCCAGCAGCCATAGCGGACTCAGCTCCTACAATGAGCAGTTCTTC. Full variable domain (rest looked up from reference TRBV25-1 and TRBJ2-1): EADIYQTPRYLVIGTGKKITLECSQTMGHDKMYWYQQDPGMELHLIHYSYGVNSTEKGDLSSESTVSRIRTEHFPLTLESARPSHTSQYLCASSHSGLSSYNEQFFGPGTRLTVL.

This clone is a singleton in its sample. The gene calls are TRBV4-3 and TRBJ1-1; tentatively, D is TRBD1 (6 bases). Germline-derived CDR1 and CDR2 are LGHNA and YSLEER. The V and J ends lost 3 bases and 7 bases respectively, with 9 bases between them. The CDR3 has 12 amino acids. The CDR3: CASSHLDSEAFF. The CDR3 DNA is TGCGCCAGCAGCCATCTGGACAGTGAAGCTTTCTTT.

The count of this clone is one. The V gene is TRBV11-3, the J gene TRBJ2-7, with 8 bases lining up with TRBD2. The CDR3 is made up of 14 amino acids. Germline V gene sequence: CDR1 SGHNT, CDR2 YENEEA. J was trimmed by 6 bases and V by 5 bases; bases with no gene match: 9. CDR3 DNA sequence: TGTGCCAGCAGCCCGGGGGGACTAGTGCGCGAGCAGTACTTC. It is translated as CASSPGGLVREQYF.

This clone was seen a single time. The chain links TRBV5-1 to TRBJ2-3; D perhaps matches TRBD2 (5 bases). V was clipped by 0 bases and J by 4 bases, with 12 bases between them. Germline CDR1 SGHRS, CDR2 YFSETQ. The CDR3 is 15 amino acids. The CDR3 spells CASSLGALGADTQYF. The CDR3 DNA sequence: TGCGCCAGCAGCTTGGGGGCACTAGGCGCAGATACGCAGTATTTT. Full variable domain (outside the CDR3, taken from reference TRBV5-1 and TRBJ2-3): KAGVTQTPRYLIKTRGQQVTLSCSPISGHRSVSWYQQTPGQGLQFLFEYFSETQRNKGNFPGRFSGRQFSNSRSEMNVSTLELGDSALYLCASSLGALGADTQYFGPGTRLTVL.

Comments on this clone: The sample contains more than one DNA sequence encoding this CDR3. This chain connects TRBV5-1 to TRBJ1-3; a weak D match, TRBD1 (6 bases). From germline, CDR1 is SGHRS and CDR2 YFSETQ. The CDR3 totals 15 residues. Trimming cost V 1 base and J 1 base, with 9 bases left between them. CDR3 amino acids: CASSLTGSSGNTIYF. The CDR3 DNA reads TGCGCCAGCAGCTTGACAGGGTCTTCTGGAAACACCATATATTTT.

The chain employs TRBV15 and TRBJ1-6; 8 nucleotides line up with TRBD1. CDR1 and CDR2 (germline): LNHNV, YYDKDF (reference sequence). Trimming cost V 6 bases and J 8 bases; bases outside gene matches: 6. This CDR3 has 14 amino acids. CDR3 residues: CATRKDRDYSPLHF. The CDR3 DNA reads as TGTGCCACCAGAAAGGACAGGGATTATTCACCCCTCCACTTT.

The V call is TRBV5-1, the J call TRBJ2-3; D is unresolved. This CDR3 is built from 13 residues. Trimming took off 0 bases at V and 4 bases at J, with 6 bases between the two ends. Germline V gene data show CDR1 as SGHRS and CDR2 as YFSETQ. CDR3 loop: CASSLDLPDTQYF. CDR3 in DNA: TGCGCCAGCAGCTTGGATCTCCCAGATACGCAGTATTTT.

V gene TRBV5-1 combines with J gene TRBJ2-2, with 7 bases identical to TRBD1. This CDR3 spans 17 amino acids. Germline CDR1 SGHRS, CDR2 YFSETQ. The V segment lost 4 bases and the J segment 1 base; nucleotides outside the gene matches: 10. The CDR3, as DNA: TGCGCCAGCAGCGCCGGTGTCTACAGGGGGAACACCGGGGAGCTGTTTTTT. Translation: CASSAGVYRGNTGELFF.

This chain's CDR3 is CASSARGDSGNTIYF. CDR3 DNA sequence: TGTGCCAGCAGCGCCAGAGGAGACTCTGGAAACACCATATATTTT. The V and J genes are TRBV7-2 and TRBJ1-3; D not resolved. Germline-derived CDR1 and CDR2 are SGHTA and FQGNSA. The CDR3 is 15 residues long. V lost 5 bases and J lost 0, with 11 bases in between.

The chain employs TRBV27 and TRBJ2-7; TRBD2 agrees at 10 bases. This CDR3 has 16 amino acids. V lost 3 bases and J lost 2; bases outside the gene matches: 7. Germline values: CDR1 MNHEY, CDR2 SMNVEV (reference sequence). The CDR3 sequence: CASSLDLAGAPYEQYF. The CDR3 DNA reads as TGTGCCAGCAGTTTGGATCTAGCGGGGGCCCCCTACGAGCAGTACTTC.

The V call is TRBV5-6, the J call TRBJ2-7; tentatively, D is TRBD1 (5 bases). V lost 1 base and J lost 0, with 17 bases in between. The germline V gene encodes CDR1 SGHDT and CDR2 YYEEEE. The CDR3 spans 17 residues. CDR3 in amino acids: CASSLNWGTESSYEQYF. DNA of the CDR3: TGTGCCAGCAGCTTGAATTGGGGCACTGAGAGCTCCTACGAGCAGTACTTC.

The V gene is TRBV7-2, the J gene TRBJ2-7; D is perhaps TRBD2 (6 bases). The CDR3 runs 13 residues. Trimming took 5 bases from V and 1 from J, leaving 9 bases between them. In germline, CDR1 is SGHTA, CDR2 FQGNSA. In nucleotides, the CDR3 is TGTGCCAGCAGCGGCGGGGTGTCCTACGAGCAGTACTTC. Protein: CASSGGVSYEQYF.

The chain employs TRBV18 and TRBJ2-2; 11 nucleotides line up with TRBD1. J lost 4 bases, V lost 8 bases, and 6 bases had no gene match. The CDR3 covers 15 residues. CDR1 and CDR2 from the germline V gene are KGHSH and LQKENI. The CDR3 DNA reads as TGTGCCAGCGCGGTCGGGACAGGGGGCACCGGGGAGCTGTTTTTT. This sequence encodes CASAVGTGGTGELFF.

V is TRBV2 and J is TRBJ1-1; D is possibly TRBD1 (5 bases). The germline CDR1 and CDR2 sequences are SNHLY and FYNNEI. The CDR3 runs 15 residues. V was pared by 4 bases and J by 5 bases, with 17 bases between. The CDR3 spells CASSGGGGRWTEAFF. The CDR3 region has the DNA TGTGCCAGCAGTGGCGGCGGGGGGAGGTGGACTGAAGCTTTCTTT.

The V and J genes are TRBV27 and TRBJ2-1; a weak D match, TRBD1 (5 bases). In germline, CDR1 is MNHEY, CDR2 SMNVEV (reference sequence). Trimming pared 6 bases from V and 1 base from J, leaving 10 bases between. The CDR3 is made up of 14 amino acids. The CDR3: CASRAGQSYNEQFF. DNA of the CDR3: TGTGCCAGCAGGGCAGGACAATCCTACAATGAGCAGTTCTTC.

With regard to this clone: One junction end disagrees with the germline gene, perhaps due to a read error. V and J are TRBV5-1 and TRBJ1-2; a possible D gene is TRBD1 (6 bases). The CDR3 extends over 15 amino acids. In germline, CDR1 is SGHRS, CDR2 YFSETQ. The CDR3 coding sequence is TGCGCCAGCAGCCCAGGCCCCTCTAAGGAAGACAGGAGACCCTTC. Its protein is CASSPGPSKEDRRPF.

This chain links TRBV28 with TRBJ1-2, with D uncertain. Germline assignment: CDR1 MDHEN and CDR2 SYDVKM. The length of the CDR3 is 14 residues. V was shortened by 3 bases and J by 7 bases, with 15 bases between the two germline ends. The CDR3: CASSLSERVRGYTF. As DNA, the CDR3 is TGTGCCAGCAGTTTGAGTGAGAGGGTTCGTGGCTACACCTTC.

The chain carries TRBV10-3 and TRBJ1-2, with 10 nucleotides matching TRBD1. Per germline, CDR1 ENHRY and CDR2 SYGVKD. The V gene end was trimmed by 6 bases and the J gene end by 2 bases; junction bases not matched to a gene: 6. The CDR3 spans 15 residues. CDR3 protein: CAISPSGQGNYGYTF. CDR3 nucleotide sequence: TGTGCCATCAGCCCTTCGGGACAGGGGAACTATGGCTACACCTTC.

The genes are TRBV25-1 and TRBJ1-2; 8 bases align to TRBD1. This CDR3 is built from 16 residues. The J segment lost 8 bases and the V segment lost 7 bases, leaving 18 bases of the junction unmatched. The V gene's germline CDR1 is MGHDK and CDR2 SYGVNS. CDR3 in amino acids: CASIGRDWTGTQGYTF. CDR3 coding DNA: TGTGCCAGCATAGGAAGAGACTGGACAGGGACCCAGGGCTACACCTTC.

This clone was seen only once. The V and J genes are TRBV11-2 and TRBJ2-1; 8 positions match TRBD2. J lost 2 bases, V lost 4 bases, and 7 bases had no gene match. Germline V gene data show CDR1 as SGHAT and CDR2 as FQNNGV. The CDR3 runs to 16 residues. CDR3 protein: CASSSRRRGAYNEQFF. The CDR3 region has the DNA TGTGCCAGCAGCTCAAGACGGCGGGGGGCCTACAATGAGCAGTTCTTC.

This chain joins TRBV19 and TRBJ2-7; TRBD2 is a possible D gene (5 bases). CDR3 size: 15 residues. Trimming took 3 bases from V and 2 from J, leaving 14 bases between them. Germline V CDR1 and CDR2: LNHDA, SQIVND (reference sequence). This chain's CDR3 is CASSIGSDTAYEQYF. DNA for the CDR3: TGTGCCAGTAGTATTGGGAGCGACACAGCCTACGAGCAGTACTTC.

The J gene is TRBJ1-2, the V gene TRBV7-7; D ambiguous. Germline values: CDR1 SSHAT, CDR2 FNYEAQ (reference sequence). The CDR3 length is 13 residues. V lost 3 bases, J lost 7 bases, and 12 bases lay in between. The CDR3 region is CASSLGSGVGYTF. The CDR3 DNA reads as TGTGCCAGCAGCTTGGGTTCCGGGGTTGGCTACACCTTC.

The rearrangement uses TRBV29-1 and TRBJ2-7; D call uncertain. The CDR3 extends over 10 amino acids. Per the germline V gene, CDR1 is SQVTM and CDR2 is ANQGSEA. Trimming left V 5 bases short and J 2 bases short, with 4 bases between. The DNA of the CDR3 is TGCAGCGTTCTAGCCTACGAGCAGTACTTC. Its protein product is CSVLAYEQYF.

V and J are TRBV27 and TRBJ1-1, with a tentative D call TRBD1 (6 bases). Germline V lookup: CDR1 MNHEY, CDR2 SMNVEV (reference sequence). V gave up 2 bases and J gave up 5 bases, with 12 bases separating them. This CDR3 comprises 14 residues. The CDR3 nucleotides read TGTGCCAGCAGTTTAAGATTAGGGGGAACTGAAGCTTTCTTT. It translates to CASSLRLGGTEAFF.

The chain joins TRBV5-8 to TRBJ2-3; 14 nucleotides line up with TRBD2. CDR1 SGHTS and CDR2 YDEGEE come from the germline V gene. Unmatched junction bases numbered 6, after V lost 3 bases and J lost 0 bases. The CDR3 has 18 residues. CDR3 region: CASSSGRLAGGSTDTQYF. The CDR3 DNA reads TGTGCCAGCAGCTCTGGCCGACTAGCGGGGGGGAGCACAGATACGCAGTATTTT. The full variable domain, with the rest looked up from reference TRBV5-8 and TRBJ2-3, is EAGVTQSPTHLIKTRGQQATLRCSPISGHTSVYWYQQALGLGLQFLLWYDEGEERNRGNFPPRFSGRQFPNYSSELNVNALELEDSALYLCASSSGRLAGGSTDTQYFGPGTRLTVL.

The genes are TRBV28 and TRBJ2-1; a possible D gene is TRBD1 (6 bases). CDR1 and CDR2 (germline): MDHEN, SYDVKM. This CDR3 is 14 amino acids long. The germline V and J ends were trimmed by 5 bases and 10 bases, with 18 bases remaining between them. The CDR3 DNA is TGTGCCAGCAGTCCCGAGAACAGGGTCCGGGAGCAGTTCTTC. Its translation: CASSPENRVREQFF.